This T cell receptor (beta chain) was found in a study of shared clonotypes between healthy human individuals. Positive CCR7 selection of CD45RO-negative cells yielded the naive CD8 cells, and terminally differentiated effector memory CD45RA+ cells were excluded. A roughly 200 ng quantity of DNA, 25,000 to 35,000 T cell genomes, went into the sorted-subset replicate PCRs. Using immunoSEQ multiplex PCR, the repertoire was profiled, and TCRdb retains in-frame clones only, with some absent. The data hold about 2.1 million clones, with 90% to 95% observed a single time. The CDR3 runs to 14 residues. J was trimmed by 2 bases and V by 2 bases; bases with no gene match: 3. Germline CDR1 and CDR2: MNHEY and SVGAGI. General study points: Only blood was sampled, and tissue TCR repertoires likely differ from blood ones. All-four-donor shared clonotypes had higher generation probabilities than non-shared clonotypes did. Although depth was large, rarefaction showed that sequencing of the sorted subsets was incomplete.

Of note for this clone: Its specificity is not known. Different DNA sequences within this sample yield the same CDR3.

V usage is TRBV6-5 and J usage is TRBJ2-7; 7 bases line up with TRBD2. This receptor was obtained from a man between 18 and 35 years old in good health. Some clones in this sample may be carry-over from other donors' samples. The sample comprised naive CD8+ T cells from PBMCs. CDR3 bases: TGTGCCAGCAGTTACGCGGGAGAGGCCTACGAGCAGTACTTC. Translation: CASSYAGEAYEQYF.